The rows below give T cell receptor beta chains drawn from one sample of a study of early T cells in non-severe SARS-CoV-2 infection. TCRdb ran MiXCR on the 5' RACE reads and lists one entry per CDR3 protein. The table records 30,000 to 40,000 distinct CDR3 sequences, around 5.7% of them present only once. What was sequenced was whole blood. The receptors were gathered from an adult who was a healthcare worker with PCR-confirmed SARS-CoV-2 infection or an uninfected control (not recorded which). Each CDR3 is given with its conserved first and last residue. Fields, in order: J gene, D gene, V gene, clone size, CDR3 protein, CDR3 DNA. A D gene is named only where the DNA matches it firmly. Clone sizes are given selectively: once, few, many, or a class where the clone is expanded.

>TRBJ2-5|-|TRBV7-7|many
CASSEGTLILGETQYF
TGTGCCAGCAGCGAGGGGACCTTGATCCTCGGGGAGACCCAGTACTTC
>TRBJ1-2|-|TRBV4-1|many
CASSQDYPRGTGYGYTF
TGCGCCAGCAGCCAAGATTACCCCCGGGGTACAGGCTATGGCTACACCTTC
>TRBJ2-1|TRBD2|TRBV29-1|many
CSGGLAEVRNEQFF
TGCAGCGGCGGACTAGCGGAAGTCAGGAATGAGCAGTTCTTC
>TRBJ2-4|-|TRBV29-1|-
CSARTVGDIQYF
TGCAGCGCTAGGACTGTTGGTGACATTCAGTACTTC
>TRBJ1-2|-|TRBV7-8|many
CASSLVGGYYGYTF
TGTGCCAGCAGCTTAGTGGGCGGATACTATGGCTACACCTTC
>TRBJ2-3|TRBD2|TRBV7-2|many
CASSPSPGGWPDTQYF
TGTGCCAGCAGTCCCAGCCCGGGGGGTTGGCCAGATACGCAGTATTTT
>TRBJ2-5|TRBD2|TRBV7-2|many
CASSLDRAGRAETQYF
TGTGCCAGCAGCTTAGATCGAGCGGGGCGGGCAGAGACCCAGTACTTC
>TRBJ2-4|-|TRBV28|-
CASRLNQGEEYF
TGTGCCAGCAGGTTGAACCAGGGAGAGGAGTACTTC
>TRBJ2-1|TRBD2|TRBV6-2/TRBV6-3|many
CASSYSIELAGPGQFF
TGTGCCAGCAGTTACTCGATAGAACTAGCGGGGCCCGGGCAGTTCTTC
>TRBJ2-1|-|TRBV4-3|many
CASSQDDWGDEQFF
TGCGCCAGCAGCCAAGATGATTGGGGGGATGAGCAGTTCTTC
>TRBJ2-1|TRBD1|TRBV7-9|many
CASTTYRGLYNEQFF
TGTGCCAGCACGACGTACAGGGGGCTCTACAATGAGCAGTTCTTC
>TRBJ2-1|-|TRBV28|many
CASSFRTEQFF
TGTGCCAGCAGTTTCCGGACAGAGCAGTTCTTC
>TRBJ1-4|-|TRBV6-6|many
CASSSSDSTRWKLFF
TGTGCCAGCAGTTCGTCGGACAGTACAAGATGGAAACTGTTTTTT
>TRBJ2-7|-|TRBV18|many
CASSPHGPGRQSSYEQYF
TGTGCCAGCTCACCACATGGGCCAGGGCGCCAGAGCTCCTACGAGCAGTACTTC
>TRBJ2-3|TRBD2|TRBV20-1|many
CSARGLADRTDTQYF
TGCAGTGCTAGGGGACTAGCGGATCGCACAGATACGCAGTATTTT
>TRBJ1-5|TRBD1|TRBV5-5|many
CASSSDRGLAQPQHF
TGTGCCAGCAGCTCGGACAGGGGGCTAGCTCAGCCCCAGCATTTT
>TRBJ2-1|-|TRBV5-1|many
CASSPGTHGVYEQFF
TGCGCCAGCAGCCCAGGGACCCACGGTGTGTATGAGCAGTTCTTC
>TRBJ1-1|-|TRBV10-3|medium-sized
CAISEGPDSHTEAFF
TGTGCCATCAGTGAGGGACCGGACAGCCACACTGAAGCTTTCTTT
>TRBJ2-1|-|TRBV3-1|many
CASSLYLPTGLEGEQFF
TGTGCCAGCAGCCTATACTTACCCACGGGACTCGAGGGGGAGCAGTTCTTC
>TRBJ2-1|-|TRBV27|-
CASSNSDNEQFF
TGTGCCAGCAGTAATTCCGACAATGAGCAGTTCTTC
>TRBJ2-6|-|TRBV19|many
CASNLFGGANVLTF
TGTGCCAGTAACCTTTTCGGAGGGGCCAACGTCCTGACTTTC
>TRBJ2-5|TRBD2|TRBV4-1|-
CASSQDASGAIQETQYF
TGCGCCAGCAGCCAAGATGCTAGCGGGGCGATCCAAGAGACCCAGTACTTC
>TRBJ1-1|-|TRBV6-2/TRBV6-3|many
CASSYVGTVTEAFF
TGTGCCAGCAGTTATGTGGGGACGGTGACTGAAGCTTTCTTT
>TRBJ1-1|TRBD1|TRBV29-1|-
CSAGVGQEETEAFF
TGCAGCGCTGGGGTCGGACAGGAGGAAACTGAAGCTTTCTTT
>TRBJ2-4|TRBD1|TRBV19|few
CASSRSQGAAKNIQYF
TGTGCCAGTAGTAGATCACAGGGGGCGGCCAAAAACATTCAGTACTTC
>TRBJ2-1|-|TRBV29-1|many
CSARNNEQFF
TGCAGTGCACGAAACAATGAGCAGTTCTTC
>TRBJ1-2|-|TRBV28|many
CASKANPTSINYGYTF
TGTGCCAGCAAAGCCAACCCAACTTCTATTAACTATGGCTACACCTTC
>TRBJ2-3|-|TRBV7-3|many
CASSLSGPETDTQYF
TGTGCCAGCAGCTTATCAGGCCCCGAGACAGATACGCAGTATTTT
>TRBJ1-5|-|TRBV10-1|many
CASRVDINQPQHF
TGCGCCAGCAGGGTCGATATCAATCAGCCCCAGCATTTT
>TRBJ1-2|-|TRBV21-1|-
CASSKLWGARSYGYTF
TGTGCCAGCAGCAAACTTTGGGGGGCCAGGAGCTATGGCTACACCTTC
>TRBJ2-1|TRBD2|TRBV5-1|-
CASSDSGDEQFF
TGCGCCAGCAGCGATAGCGGGGATGAGCAGTTCTTC
>TRBJ2-7|-|TRBV6-5|few
CATRDSASSYEQYF
TGTGCCACCCGGGACTCCGCAAGCTCCTACGAGCAGTACTTC
>TRBJ2-4|-|TRBV11-2|many
CASSSTVGLAKNIQYF
TGTGCCAGCAGCTCGACAGTAGGTCTAGCCAAAAACATTCAGTACTTC
>TRBJ1-2|-|TRBV28|many
CASSLTAYGYTF
TGTGCCAGCAGTTTGACGGCATATGGCTACACCTTC
>TRBJ1-5|-|TRBV12-3/TRBV12-4|few
CASSYMGANQPQHF
TGTGCCAGCTCCTACATGGGGGCCAATCAGCCCCAGCATTTT
>TRBJ1-1|TRBD1|TRBV9|-
CASSANDRGIIAGTEAFF
TGTGCCAGCAGCGCTAACGACAGGGGTATAATTGCTGGGACTGAAGCTTTCTTT
>TRBJ2-7|TRBD2|TRBV4-1|many
CASSQVGLAEQYF
TGCGCCAGCAGCCAAGTGGGACTAGCGGAGCAGTACTTC
>TRBJ1-5|TRBD1|TRBV20-1|many
CSATNRRDSYQPQHF
TGCAGTGCCACAAACCGCCGGGACAGCTATCAGCCCCAGCATTTT
>TRBJ1-1|-|TRBV5-1|many
CASNRGVSYTEAFF
TGCGCCAGCAACCGGGGCGTCAGCTACACTGAAGCTTTCTTT
>TRBJ1-1|-|TRBV7-2|many
CASSSGRHTEAFF
TGTGCCAGCAGCTCCGGGCGCCACACTGAAGCTTTCTTT
>TRBJ2-3|TRBD2|TRBV7-9|many
CASSPGLAGETQYF
TGTGCCAGCAGCCCGGGACTAGCGGGAGAGACGCAGTATTTT
>TRBJ1-5|-|TRBV6-2/TRBV6-3|many
CASSWTDYSNQPQHF
TGTGCCAGCAGCTGGACGGACTATAGCAATCAGCCCCAGCATTTT
>TRBJ1-2|TRBD1|TRBV20-1|many
CSAEDRGQGYGYTF
TGCAGTGCGGAGGACAGGGGGCAAGGCTATGGCTACACCTTC
>TRBJ2-1|-|TRBV3-1|many
CASSQDRNPGSNEQFF
TGTGCCAGCAGCCAAGATCGAAACCCTGGGAGCAATGAGCAGTTCTTC
>TRBJ2-2|-|TRBV4-3|many
CASSRIGTSETGELFF
TGCGCCAGCAGCCGTATCGGGACATCGGAGACCGGGGAGCTGTTTTTT
>TRBJ1-3|-|TRBV5-5|many
CASSLKHGNSGNTIYF
TGTGCCAGCAGCTTGAAGCACGGCAACTCTGGAAACACCATATATTTT
>TRBJ2-3|-|TRBV18|many
CASSPPDRGGDTQYF
TGTGCCAGCTCACCACCGGACAGAGGAGGCGATACGCAGTATTTT
>TRBJ2-1|-|TRBV20-1|many
CSARGPGENNEQFF
TGCAGTGCTAGAGGCCCCGGGGAGAACAATGAGCAGTTCTTC
>TRBJ2-1|TRBD2|TRBV20-1|many
CSAEPASGEQFF
TGCAGTGCGGAGCCCGCTAGCGGGGAGCAGTTCTTC
>TRBJ1-3|-|TRBV20-1|medium-sized
CSASAGNTIYF
TGCAGTGCGAGCGCTGGAAACACCATATATTTT